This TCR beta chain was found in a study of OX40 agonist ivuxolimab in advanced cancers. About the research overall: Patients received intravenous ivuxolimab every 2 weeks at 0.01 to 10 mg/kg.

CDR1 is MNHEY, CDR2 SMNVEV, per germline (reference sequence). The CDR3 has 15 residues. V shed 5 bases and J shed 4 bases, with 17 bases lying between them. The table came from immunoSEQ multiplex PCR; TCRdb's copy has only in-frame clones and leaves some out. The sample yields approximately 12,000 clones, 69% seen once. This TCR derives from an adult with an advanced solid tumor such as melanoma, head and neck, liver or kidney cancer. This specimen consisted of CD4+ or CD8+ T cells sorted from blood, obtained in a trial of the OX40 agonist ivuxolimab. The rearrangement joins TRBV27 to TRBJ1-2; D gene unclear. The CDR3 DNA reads TGTGCCAGCAGTGATGGGGAGGGCGGGTCCTATGGCTACACCTTC. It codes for CASSDGEGGSYGYTF.